This T cell receptor beta chain was identified during a study of human T cells and chemical hapten exposure. On the study more broadly: Weekly scalp doses of diphenylcyclopropenone were given to patients during the roughly 25-week study. Patients, chiefly female, had alopecia areata, totalis or universalis. Study results and caveats: There were significantly more large CDR3 similarity clusters among expanded TCRs than among controls. After DPC sensitization, TCRs above 1 in 1000 frequency showed no change.

This sample's time point: patch test 1, 2 weeks after DPC sensitization. Described treatment: therapeutic diphenylcyclopropenone sensitization with weekly scalp DPC. About this clonotype: Its specificity is not known. A much larger clone is a single base away; this may be a read error.

TCRdb recomputed calls from the RACE reads with MiXCR, one row per CDR3 protein. The profile covers approximately 49,000 distinct CDR3 sequences, with around 9% appearing a single time and 3.5% to 5% taken by the ten largest. The CDR3 has 12 residues. Germline CDR1 is MDHEN and CDR2 is SYDVKM. J is TRBJ2-1 and V is TRBV28; 7 bases are shared with TRBD1. Sequencing used whole blood, obtained in connection with sensitization to the hapten diphenylcyclopropenone (DPC). The origin of this receptor is a woman in her fifties or sixties with alopecia areata. Some clones in this sample may be carry-over from other donors' samples. The CDR3 DNA reads TGTACCAGCAGTTTTAGGGGGCTTGAGCAGTTCTTC. Its protein is CTSSFRGLEQFF.